Reported below is one T cell receptor beta chain. Original data processing: For nucleated cells, counts were estimated from reference gene primer amplification. Generated by immunoSEQ multiplex PCR, the TCRdb table keeps only in-frame clones and is missing some. For V, J and clone size, that table is used; D and trimming come from the DNA. The table shows nearly 80,000 clones, with around 83% occurring only once. The trim removed 7 bases at V and 3 bases at J, leaving 8 bases unmatched. CDR3 length: 15 residues. Germline assignment: CDR1 MNHEY and CDR2 SVGAGI. The record originates from a study of blood T cell repertoires in COVID-19. Study-level background: Specimens from acute and convalescent COVID-19 originated in the United States, Italy and Spain. PBMCs, B-cell-depleted T cells, or T cells provided the cDNA or gDNA that made up the material.

Material: peripheral blood. This rearrangement joins TRBV6-5 to TRBJ2-2, with 7 bases identical to TRBD1. This TCR was recovered from a woman in her seventies with acute or convalescent COVID-19. The CDR3 region is CASKEDRFYTGELFF. As DNA, the CDR3 is TGTGCCAGCAAGGAGGACAGGTTCTACACCGGGGAGCTGTTTTTT.